These 25 T cell receptor beta chains came from one sample sequenced in a study of cytomegalovirus exposure and HLA in healthy donors. Repertoires were generated with immunoSEQ multiplex PCR, while TCRdb's copy carries only in-frame clones and drops some. Of over 200,000 clones in the sample, roughly 80% are singletons; the top ten hold 5.5% to 7%. Sequencing was performed on PBMCs. The receptor set was obtained from a woman aged 18-29 years in good health and CMV-seronegative.

This clone was detected a few times. The CDR3 region is CASSVASGGASTDTQYF. CDR3 coding DNA: TGTGCCAGCAGCGTAGCCAGCGGGGGAGCTAGCACAGATACGCAGTATTTT. This chain links TRBV9 with TRBJ2-3; 8 bases agree with TRBD2. Germline CDR1 and CDR2: SGDLS and YYNGEE. J gave up 0 bases and V 0 bases, and 6 bases lay outside the gene matches. The CDR3 is 17 amino acids.

This clone has a single count. The chain has TRBV30 and TRBJ2-7; tentatively, D is TRBD1 or TRBD2 (5 bases each). From germline, CDR1 is GTSNPN and CDR2 SVGIG (reference sequence). The CDR3 has 16 residues. Trimming took 0 bases from V and 4 from J, leaving 19 bases between them. The CDR3 DNA reads TGTGCCTGGAGTGTACTCGGACACGCTGGGGAGTACGAGCAGTACTTC. Amino acids: CAWSVLGHAGEYEQYF.

This chain connects TRBV29-1 to TRBJ1-1; a weak D match, TRBD1 (6 bases). Germline loops: CDR1 SQVTM, CDR2 ANQGSEA. Trimming left V 5 bases short and J 8 bases short, with 9 bases between. The CDR3 has 10 amino acids. The DNA for the CDR3 is TGCAGCGTTCGGACAGCCGAAGCTTTCTTT. It codes for CSVRTAEAFF.

This clone was seen a handful of times. This chain uses TRBV12-5 with TRBJ1-2; tentative D call: TRBD1 (6 bases). Germline CDR1 is LGHNT and CDR2 is FRNRAP. The CDR3 covers 13 residues. V was trimmed by 5 bases and J by 7 bases, leaving 14 bases between them. The CDR3 here is CASGLHRVAGYTF. The CDR3 coding sequence is TGTGCTAGTGGTCTACACAGGGTTGCTGGCTACACCTTC.

The chain employs TRBV5-1 and TRBJ2-1; 12 bases line up with TRBD2. J lost 10 bases, V lost 4 bases, and 9 bases had no gene match. CDR3 length: 15 residues. CDR1 is SGHRS and CDR2 is YFSETQ in the germline V gene. In DNA, the CDR3 is TGCGCCAGCAGCACTCCTAGCGGGGGGGCGGAAGAGCAGTTCTTC. It translates to CASSTPSGGAEEQFF. The entire variable domain, with the rest obtained from reference TRBV5-1 and TRBJ2-1, is as follows: KAGVTQTPRYLIKTRGQQVTLSCSPISGHRSVSWYQQTPGQGLQFLFEYFSETQRNKGNFPGRFSGRQFSNSRSEMNVSTLELGDSALYLCASSTPSGGAEEQFFGPGTRLTVL.

This chain links TRBV14 with TRBJ2-7; D uncertain. Germline CDR1 is SGHDN and CDR2 is FVKESK. The ends were cut back, 1 base at V and 1 base at J, with 11 bases in the middle. The CDR3 is 15 amino acids. The CDR3, as DNA: TGTGCCAGCAGCCAAGGGCTTGGACGGTCCTACGAGCAGTACTTC. This translates into CASSQGLGRSYEQYF.

This clone has only a few counts. The CDR3 here is CASSRDRDRSPLHF. CDR3 nucleotides: TGTGCCAGCAGCCGGGACAGGGATCGGTCACCCCTCCACTTT. V is TRBV6-5 and J is TRBJ1-6, with 9 bases aligning to TRBD1. The CDR3 totals 14 residues. V lost 6 bases to trimming and J lost 10 bases; unmatched junction nucleotides: 7. Germline V lookup: CDR1 MNHEY, CDR2 SVGAGI.

V usage is TRBV19 and J usage is TRBJ2-2, with no clear D. Germline V gene sequence: CDR1 LNHDA, CDR2 SQIVND (reference sequence). The V end lost 1 base, the J end lost 10 bases, and 16 bases lay between the germline ends. The CDR3 is made up of 15 amino acids. The CDR3 loop is CASSIAGWTPEELFF. In nucleotides, the CDR3 is TGTGCCAGTAGTATAGCGGGCTGGACCCCGGAGGAGCTGTTTTTT.

This clone occurred once. The chain is built from TRBV27 and TRBJ1-2, with a tentative D call TRBD1 (5 bases). V was trimmed by 4 bases and J by 2 bases, leaving 8 bases between them. CDR3 length equals 13 residues. CDR1 MNHEY and CDR2 SMNVEV come from the germline V gene (reference sequence). The CDR3 DNA is TGTGCCAGCAGTTCAGGACACAACTATGGCTACACCTTC. It yields the protein CASSSGHNYGYTF.

V is TRBV11-3 and J is TRBJ2-1, with D possibly matching TRBD1 (5 bases). The ends were cut back, 5 bases at V and 7 bases at J, with 12 bases in the middle. The CDR3 runs to 13 residues. Germline CDR1 and CDR2: SGHNT and YENEEA. The CDR3 DNA is TGTGCCAGCAGCGAGTCAGGGTTAAATGAGCAGTTCTTC. Amino acid sequence: CASSESGLNEQFF.

The genes are TRBV7-9 and TRBJ2-3, with D perhaps TRBD1 or TRBD2 (6 bases each). Germline assignment: CDR1 SEHNR and CDR2 FQNEAQ (reference sequence). V shed 5 bases and J shed 5 bases, with 11 bases lying between them. The CDR3 loop spans 13 amino acids. This CDR3 is CASSRQEGDTQYF. The CDR3, as DNA: TGTGCCAGCAGCCGACAGGAGGGAGATACGCAGTATTTT.

This chain uses TRBV15 with TRBJ2-5, with D unclear. CDR1 is LNHNV and CDR2 is YYDKDF in the germline V gene (reference sequence). Trimming pared 2 bases from V and 3 bases from J, leaving 10 bases between. The CDR3 has 14 amino acids. The CDR3 nucleotides read TGTGCCACCAGCAGATCCCCGTCTGAAGAGACCCAGTACTTC. Encoded protein: CATSRSPSEETQYF.

The chain employs TRBV9 and TRBJ2-7, with TRBD2 matching 12 bases. The CDR3 length is 15 residues. Germline CDR1 SGDLS, CDR2 YYNGEE. J lost 6 bases, V lost 0 bases, and 4 bases had no gene match. DNA of the CDR3: TGTGCCAGCAGCGTAGAGACTAGCGGGAGCACCGAGCAGTACTTC. Amino acids: CASSVETSGSTEQYF.

This chain uses TRBV9 with TRBJ1-3; D uncertain. Per the germline V gene, CDR1 is SGDLS and CDR2 is YYNGEE. The CDR3 has 13 amino acids. V lost 0 bases and J lost 3, with 4 bases in between. As DNA, the CDR3 is TGTGCCAGCAGCGTAGTGGATGGAAACACCATATATTTT. Translating gives CASSVVDGNTIYF.

The V and J genes are TRBV27 and TRBJ1-5, with D possibly matching TRBD1 (6 bases). Deletions cut 6 bases from V and 5 bases from J, with 17 bases between. Germline CDR1 and CDR2: MNHEY and SMNVEV (reference sequence). The CDR3 consists of 15 residues. The CDR3 spells CASSPIRGGDQPQHF. In nucleotides, the CDR3 is TGTGCCAGCAGCCCCATCAGGGGTGGTGATCAGCCCCAGCATTTT.

This rearrangement joins TRBV11-1 to TRBJ1-2; the D gene is possibly TRBD1 (5 bases). The V and J ends lost 5 bases and 5 bases respectively, with 12 bases between them. The CDR3 consists of 13 residues. Looked up from germline, CDR1 is SGHAT and CDR2 is FQDESV (reference sequence). The CDR3 sequence is CASSPGPGYGYTF. CDR3 DNA: TGTGCCAGCAGCCCAGGGCCGGGGTATGGCTACACCTTC.

This clone has just a few counts. The chain carries TRBV30 and TRBJ1-2; tentative D call: TRBD1 (6 bases). The V and J ends lost 3 bases and 2 bases respectively, with 13 bases between them. Germline V CDR1 and CDR2: GTSNPN, SVGIG (reference sequence). The CDR3 spans 14 residues. CDR3 sequence reads: CAWSSGGANYGYTF. The CDR3 DNA is TGTGCCTGGAGCTCGGGGGGGGCCAACTATGGCTACACCTTC.

This chain connects TRBV14 to TRBJ2-7; no firm D call. The V end lost 1 base, the J end lost 6 bases, and 16 bases lay between the germline ends. The CDR3 is 15 amino acids. Germline assignment: CDR1 SGHDN and CDR2 FVKESK. CDR3 DNA sequence: TGTGCCAGCAGCCAAGGCATTTGGGGAATGGCCGAGCAGTACTTC. This codes for CASSQGIWGMAEQYF.

CDR3 sequence reads: CASSLGGGATYNEQFF. For the CDR3, the DNA is TGTGCCAGCAGCTTGGGGGGCGGGGCCACCTACAATGAGCAGTTCTTC. The V gene is TRBV11-3, the J gene TRBJ2-1; tentatively, D is TRBD1 or TRBD2 (6 bases each). The CDR3 is 16 amino acids. V gave up 3 bases and J gave up 2 bases, with 14 bases separating them. Germline V gene data show CDR1 as SGHNT and CDR2 as YENEEA. The full variable domain, in which reference TRBV11-3 and TRBJ2-1 provide the parts outside the CDR3, is EAGVVQSPRYKIIEKKQPVAFWCNPISGHNTLYWYLQNLGQGPELLIRYENEEAVDDSQLPKDRFSAERLKGVDSTLKIQPAELGDSAVYLCASSLGGGATYNEQFFGPGTRLTVL.

The chain uses TRBV13 and TRBJ2-1; TRBD1 might be the D (5 bases). The CDR3 contains 16 residues. Germline CDR1 PRHDT, CDR2 FYEKMQ (reference sequence). The V end was cut by 6 bases, the J end by 8 bases, with 23 bases between. This chain's CDR3 is CASRSGLLDARDEQFF. CDR3 DNA: TGTGCCAGCAGGTCAGGGTTGTTAGACGCGCGCGATGAGCAGTTCTTC.

This clone was seen a single time. The chain is built from TRBV30 and TRBJ1-2, with 7 bases matching TRBD1. The V gene end was trimmed by 3 bases and the J gene end by 6 bases; junction bases not matched to a gene: 10. The CDR3 covers 14 residues. Per the germline V gene, CDR1 is GTSNPN and CDR2 is SVGIG (reference sequence). The CDR3 is CAWRYRGAMNGYTF. CDR3 DNA: TGTGCCTGGAGGTACAGGGGAGCGATGAATGGCTACACCTTC.

Comment on this clone: With a much larger clone just one base away, this may be a read error. The chain combines TRBV7-9 with TRBJ1-1; no reliable D call. In germline, CDR1 is SEHNR, CDR2 FQNEAQ (reference sequence). Trimming removed 3 bases from V and 3 bases from J, with 5 bases in between. This CDR3 has 12 residues. CDR3 DNA: TGTGCCAGCAGCTTTGGGGACACTGAAGCTTTCTTT. It encodes CASSFGDTEAFF. The full variable domain, rest sourced from reference TRBV7-9 and TRBJ1-1, is DTGVSQNPRHKITKRGQNVTFRCDPISEHNRLYWYRQTLGQGPEFLTYFQNEAQLEKSRLLSDRFSAERPKGSFSTLEIQRTEQGDSAMYLCASSFGDTEAFFGQGTRLTVV.

The chain combines TRBV5-8 with TRBJ2-5, with TRBD2 identical over 10 bases. This CDR3 is 16 amino acids long. Germline V gene sequence: CDR1 SGHTS, CDR2 YDEGEE. Germline trimming cut 0 bases from V and 1 base from J; bases unmatched to any gene: 3. CDR3 sequence reads: CASSLGSGGIQETQYF. Here the CDR3 DNA reads TGTGCCAGCAGCTTGGGTAGCGGGGGGATCCAAGAGACCCAGTACTTC.

This clone was counted a few times. This chain uses TRBV19 with TRBJ1-5; 8 bases match TRBD1. The CDR3 is 13 residues long. CDR1 and CDR2 from the germline V gene are LNHDA and SQIVND (reference sequence). Unmatched junction bases numbered 5, after V lost 6 bases and J lost 7 bases. The CDR3 nucleotides read TGTGCCAGTAGGGACAGGGTCGACCAGCCCCAGCATTTT. Translation: CASRDRVDQPQHF.

The rearrangement joins TRBV6-1 to TRBJ2-7; 7 bases line up with TRBD2. The CDR3 covers 15 residues. Germline V CDR1 and CDR2: MNHNS, SASEGT. Losses at the gene ends were 5 bases for V and 7 bases for J; bases not matched to a gene: 14. The CDR3 DNA sequence: TGTGCCAGCAGTAGAACGCGAGCGGGATCGTTGGAGCAGTACTTC. Protein product: CASSRTRAGSLEQYF.